One T cell receptor (beta chain) is described in this entry. Its antigen is unidentified. Primers: 60 Vbeta forward and 13 Jbeta reverse. Repertoires were generated with immunoSEQ multiplex PCR, while TCRdb's copy carries only in-frame clones and drops some. The table has some 120,000 clones, roughly 62% seen once; the top ten hold about 1.5%. These data are taken from a study of cytomegalovirus exposure and HLA in healthy donors. As for the study in general: Findings of an earlier analysis included under 140 million unique TCR beta sequences from roughly 190 million T cells.

Study-wide results and limits: Most TCR sequences were uncommon, yet certain public TCRs appeared in many donors. A later analysis reportedly found fewer N-insertions in an Asian-associated ancestry cluster than the roughly 680-donor mean.

Input material: PBMCs. The TCR was taken from a man between 25 and 39 years old in good health and CMV-seropositive.

The CDR3 reads CASSSGVSRSPYNEQFF. CDR3 nucleotides: TGTGCCAGCAGCTCCGGGGTTAGTAGGAGTCCCTACAATGAGCAGTTCTTC. This rearrangement joins TRBV11-3 to TRBJ2-1; possibly TRBD2 for D (5 bases). Germline lookup yields CDR1 SGHNT and CDR2 YENEEA. V lost 4 bases, J lost 2 bases, and 18 bases lay in between. This CDR3 is 17 amino acids long.